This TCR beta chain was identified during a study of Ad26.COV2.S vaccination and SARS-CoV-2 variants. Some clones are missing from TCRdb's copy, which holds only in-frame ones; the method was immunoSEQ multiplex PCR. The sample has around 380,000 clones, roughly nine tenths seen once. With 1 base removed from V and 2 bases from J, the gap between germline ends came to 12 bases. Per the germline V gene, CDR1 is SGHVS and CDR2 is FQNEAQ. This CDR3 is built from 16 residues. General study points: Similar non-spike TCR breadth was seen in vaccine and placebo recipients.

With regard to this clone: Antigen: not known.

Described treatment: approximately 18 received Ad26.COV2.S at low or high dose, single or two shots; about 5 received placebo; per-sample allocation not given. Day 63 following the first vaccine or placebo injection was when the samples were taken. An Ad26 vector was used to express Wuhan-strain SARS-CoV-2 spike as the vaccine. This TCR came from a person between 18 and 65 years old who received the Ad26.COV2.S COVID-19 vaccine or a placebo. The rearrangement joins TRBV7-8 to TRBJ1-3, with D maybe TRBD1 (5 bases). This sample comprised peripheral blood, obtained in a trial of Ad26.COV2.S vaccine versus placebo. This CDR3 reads CASSLVGGYTGNTIYF. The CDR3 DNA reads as TGTGCCAGCAGCTTAGTGGGGGGTTACACTGGAAACACCATATATTTT.